The 22 T cell receptor beta chains presented below share a single source sample, sequenced in a study of blood T cell repertoires in COVID-19. Libraries were prepared by immunoSEQ multiplex PCR; TCRdb keeps only in-frame clonotypes and omits some of them. The sample consists of some 190,000 clones, 80% to 90% of them appearing once. The sample was peripheral blood. These receptors all come from a human donor in a cohort sampled during active COVID-19.

This chain connects TRBV5-6 to TRBJ1-2, with 9 positions matching TRBD1. CDR1 is SGHDT, CDR2 YYEEEE, per germline. Trimming cost V 4 bases and J 7 bases; bases outside gene matches: 5. CDR3 length equals 13 residues. The CDR3 sequence is CASSLGQGVGYTF. DNA of the CDR3: TGTGCCAGCAGCCTGGGACAGGGAGTTGGCTACACCTTC. Full variable domain (missing parts from reference TRBV5-6 and TRBJ1-2): DAGVTQSPTHLIKTRGQQVTLRCSPKSGHDTVSWYQQALGQGPQFIFQYYEEEERQRGNFPDRFSGHQFPNYSSELNVNALLLGDSALYLCASSLGQGVGYTFGSGTRLTVV.

The gene calls are TRBV20-1 and TRBJ1-5; no firm D call. V was shortened by 7 bases and J by 7 bases, with 11 bases between the two germline ends. Germline V gene data show CDR1 as DFQATT and CDR2 as SNEGSKA (reference sequence). The CDR3 runs 11 residues. CDR3 sequence reads: CSVPGGQPQHF. The CDR3 DNA follows: TGCAGTGTACCCGGAGGACAGCCCCAGCATTTT.

This rearrangement joins TRBV6-2 or TRBV6-3 to TRBJ1-4; D possibly corresponds to TRBD1 (5 bases). Trimming took off 6 bases at V and 8 bases at J, with 19 bases between the two ends. This CDR3 is built from 15 residues. Germline V gene sequence: CDR1 MNHEY, CDR2 SVGEGT. The CDR3 nucleotides read TGTGCCAGCAGCCGCGGGGGGATCGGGATCGAAAAACTGTTTTTT. Translated, it gives CASSRGGIGIEKLFF.

This rearrangement joins TRBV15 to TRBJ2-2, with D perhaps TRBD1 (6 bases). Trimming took 3 bases from V and 6 from J, leaving 17 bases between them. Germline assignment: CDR1 LNHNV and CDR2 YYDKDF (reference sequence). The CDR3 has 16 residues. CDR3 region: CATSRDRGPQSGELFF. DNA of the CDR3: TGTGCCACCAGCAGGGACAGAGGGCCGCAGTCCGGGGAGCTGTTTTTT. Variable domain in full (rest from reference TRBV15 and TRBJ2-2): DAMVIQNPRYQVTQFGKPVTLSCSQTLNHNVMYWYQQKSSQAPKLLFHYYDKDFNNEADTPDNFQSRRPNTSFCFLDIRSPGLGDTAMYLCATSRDRGPQSGELFFGEGSRLTVL.

The rearrangement links TRBV5-1 to TRBJ1-3; 7 bases agree with TRBD1. J lost 2 bases, V lost 4 bases, and 9 bases had no gene match. Germline CDR1 is SGHRS and CDR2 is YFSETQ. The CDR3 contains 16 residues. The CDR3 reads CASSLGQAYPGNTIYF. The CDR3 DNA follows: TGCGCCAGCAGCCTAGGACAGGCTTATCCTGGAAACACCATATATTTT.

V gene TRBV6-5 combines with J gene TRBJ2-5; the D is unclear. Looked up from germline, CDR1 is MNHEY and CDR2 is SVGAGI. V was trimmed by 6 bases and J by 5 bases, leaving 4 bases between them. The CDR3 covers 10 residues. The CDR3 DNA sequence: TGTGCCAGCAGCGAGGAGACCCAGTACTTC. This sequence encodes CASSEETQYF.

V usage is TRBV2 and J usage is TRBJ1-3; 9 bases map to TRBD1. The V segment lost 4 bases and the J segment 0 bases; nucleotides outside the gene matches: 7. The germline V gene encodes CDR1 SNHLY and CDR2 FYNNEI. The CDR3 consists of 17 residues. Here the CDR3 DNA reads TGTGCCAGCAGTGTCTACAGGGGGCAAAGCTCTGGAAACACCATATATTTT. Protein sequence: CASSVYRGQSSGNTIYF.

The chain recombines TRBV5-1 with TRBJ2-3, with D possibly matching TRBD2 (5 bases). This CDR3 has 18 residues. Trimming removed 0 bases at V and 2 bases at J, with 19 bases between. The germline CDR1 and CDR2 sequences are SGHRS and YFSETQ. Written as DNA, the CDR3 is TGCGCCAGCAGCTTGGTTTATCGAGCGGCTAAAGTCACAGATACGCAGTATTTT. Protein sequence: CASSLVYRAAKVTDTQYF.

This sequence joins TRBV19 and TRBJ2-5; 11 bases line up with TRBD2. Per the germline V gene, CDR1 is LNHDA and CDR2 is SQIVND (reference sequence). Germline trimming cut 5 bases from V and 5 bases from J; bases unmatched to any gene: 1. This CDR3 is 13 amino acids long. CDR3 in DNA: TGTGCCAGTAGTTCTAGCGGGAGGGAGACCCAGTACTTC. Translation gives CASSSSGRETQYF.

This clone was observed once. The CDR3 loop reads CASSDGKGGNYGYTF. The CDR3, as DNA: TGTGCCAGCAGTGATGGTAAAGGGGGTAACTATGGCTACACCTTC. This chain connects TRBV2 to TRBJ1-2, with D possibly being TRBD1 (6 bases). CDR3 length: 15 amino acids. V was clipped by 3 bases and J by 1 base, with 12 bases between them. CDR1 is SNHLY, CDR2 FYNNEI, per germline. Drawing the rest from reference TRBV2 and TRBJ1-2, the complete variable domain is EPEVTQTPSHQVTQMGQEVILRCVPISNHLYFYWYRQILGQKVEFLVSFYNNEISEKSEIFDDQFSVERPDGSNFTLKIRSTKLEDSAMYFCASSDGKGGNYGYTFGSGTRLTVV.

V gene TRBV28 combines with J gene TRBJ1-3, with a weak D call TRBD1 (6 bases). The CDR3 loop spans 14 amino acids. The germline V gene has CDR1 MDHEN and CDR2 SYDVKM. The V end was cut by 7 bases, the J end by 2 bases, with 12 bases between. CDR3 bases: TGTGCCAGCACTCCCTCAGGGGCTGGAAACACCATATATTTT. This gives the protein CASTPSGAGNTIYF.

V gene TRBV5-1 combines with J gene TRBJ2-5; 8 bases fit TRBD2. The CDR3 consists of 16 residues. The germline V gene encodes CDR1 SGHRS and CDR2 YFSETQ. The V gene end was trimmed by 4 bases and the J gene end by 4 bases; junction bases not matched to a gene: 12. The CDR3 coding sequence is TGCGCCAGCAGCCCCGCCCCAGCGGGAGTAGGAGAGACCCAGTACTTC. Protein product: CASSPAPAGVGETQYF.

This clone was seen a handful of times. The V gene is TRBV6-4, the J gene TRBJ1-2; 7 bases agree with TRBD1. This CDR3 spans 13 amino acids. Germline values: CDR1 MRHNA, CDR2 SNTAGT. The J segment lost 8 bases and the V segment lost 7 bases, leaving 10 bases of the junction unmatched. CDR3 residues: CASKGQEGGGYTF. The CDR3 DNA is TGTGCCAGCAAAGGACAGGAGGGTGGAGGCTACACCTTC.

V usage is TRBV9 and J usage is TRBJ1-1; 9 bases match TRBD1. Trimming at V came to 3 bases and at J to 0 bases, leaving 9 bases not matched to a gene. The CDR3 contains 17 residues. The germline gives CDR1 SGDLS, CDR2 YYNGEE. Here the CDR3 DNA reads TGTGCCAGCAGCGACGCCCTACAGGGGGCGGTGAACACTGAAGCTTTCTTT. Its translation: CASSDALQGAVNTEAFF.

The chain uses TRBV6-5 and TRBJ1-1, with D possibly TRBD1 on 5 matching bases. The V end was cut by 3 bases, the J end by 3 bases, with 11 bases between. Germline CDR1 MNHEY, CDR2 SVGAGI. The CDR3 sequence is 14 residues long. DNA for the CDR3: TGTGCCAGCAGTTATATCCAGGGTGACACTGAAGCTTTCTTT. Translating gives CASSYIQGDTEAFF.

The CDR3 loop reads CSVVMAGAQETQYF. DNA of the CDR3: TGCAGCGTTGTCATGGCTGGGGCCCAAGAGACCCAGTACTTC. The V call is TRBV29-1, the J call TRBJ2-5; a possible D gene is TRBD1 (5 bases). V was cut by 4 bases and J by 1 base, with 13 bases left in between. This CDR3 has 14 residues. Germline CDR1 and CDR2: SQVTM and ANQGSEA.

The chain combines TRBV2 with TRBJ2-2, with a possible D match to TRBD1 (5 bases). V lost 3 bases and J 5 bases, leaving 10 bases between the germline ends. The CDR3 is made up of 14 amino acids. Germline V CDR1 and CDR2: SNHLY, FYNNEI. Here the CDR3 DNA reads TGTGCCAGCAGTGACCACAGGATGACCGGGGAGCTGTTTTTT. Translated, it gives CASSDHRMTGELFF.

The rearrangement joins TRBV6-1 to TRBJ1-2; the D is unclear. The CDR3 runs 16 residues. Germline-derived CDR1 and CDR2 are MNHNS and SASEGT. With 2 bases removed from V and 7 bases from J, the gap between germline ends came to 20 bases. CDR3 DNA sequence: TGTGCCAGCAGTGAACTGAGGGAAAGGCTTTATGGTGGCTACACCTTC. It encodes CASSELRERLYGGYTF.

The chain has TRBV11-2 and TRBJ1-3; D remains ambiguous. Germline V gives CDR1 SGHAT, CDR2 FQNNGV. V was pared by 5 bases and J by 0 bases, with 11 bases between. This CDR3 spans 15 amino acids. The DNA of the CDR3 is TGTGCCAGCAGCCAGAGGCGAGACTCTGGAAACACCATATATTTT. Amino acids: CASSQRRDSGNTIYF.

The V gene is TRBV6-8, the J gene TRBJ2-7, with D maybe TRBD2 (5 bases). The CDR3 is 11 residues long. Trimming removed 9 bases from V and 3 bases from J, with 9 bases in between. Germline V gives CDR1 MNHGY, CDR2 SAAAGT. CDR3 DNA sequence: TGTGCCAGGTCGGGATTCTACGAGCAGTACTTC. Translated: CARSGFYEQYF.

This chain uses TRBV11-2 with TRBJ1-1; 7 nucleotides match TRBD1. With V trimmed by 3 bases and J by 6 bases, 13 bases remained unmatched. Germline lookup yields CDR1 SGHAT and CDR2 FQNNGV. The CDR3 loop spans 16 amino acids. As DNA, the CDR3 is TGTGCCAGCAGCTTGCGACAGGGCTGGGATGGGCCTGAAGCTTTCTTT. This gives the protein CASSLRQGWDGPEAFF.

The table lists this clone with a few counts. The chain links TRBV7-8 to TRBJ1-3; D is unresolved. V was clipped by 1 base and J by 0 bases, with 10 bases between them. CDR1 is SGHVS and CDR2 is FQNEAQ in the germline V gene. There are 16 residues in the CDR3. CDR3 amino acids: CASSLGAGNSGNTIYF. The CDR3 nucleotides are TGTGCCAGCAGCTTAGGGGCCGGCAACTCTGGAAACACCATATATTTT. Using reference TRBV7-8 and TRBJ1-3 for the parts outside the CDR3, the full variable domain is GAGVSQSPRYKVAKRGQDVALRCDPISGHVSLFWYQQALGQGPEFLTYFQNEAQLDKSGLPSDRFFAERPEGSVSTLKIQRTQQEDSAVYLCASSLGAGNSGNTIYFGEGSWLTVV.